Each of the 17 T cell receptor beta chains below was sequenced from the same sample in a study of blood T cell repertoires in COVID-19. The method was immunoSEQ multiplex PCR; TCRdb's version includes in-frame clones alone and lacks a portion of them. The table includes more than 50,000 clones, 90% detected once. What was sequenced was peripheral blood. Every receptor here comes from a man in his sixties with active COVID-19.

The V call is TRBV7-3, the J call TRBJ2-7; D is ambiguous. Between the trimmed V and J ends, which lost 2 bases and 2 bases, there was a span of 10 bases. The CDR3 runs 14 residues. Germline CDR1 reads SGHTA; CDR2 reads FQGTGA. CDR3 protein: CASSLGPGTYEQYF. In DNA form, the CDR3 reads TGTGCCAGCAGCTTAGGGCCAGGTACCTACGAGCAGTACTTC.

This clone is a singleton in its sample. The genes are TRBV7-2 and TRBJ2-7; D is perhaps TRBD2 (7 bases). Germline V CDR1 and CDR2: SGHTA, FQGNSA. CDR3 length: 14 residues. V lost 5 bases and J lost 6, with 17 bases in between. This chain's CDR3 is CASSLEGGSSEQYF. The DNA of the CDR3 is TGTGCCAGCAGCCTAGAGGGGGGGTCGAGCGAGCAGTACTTC.

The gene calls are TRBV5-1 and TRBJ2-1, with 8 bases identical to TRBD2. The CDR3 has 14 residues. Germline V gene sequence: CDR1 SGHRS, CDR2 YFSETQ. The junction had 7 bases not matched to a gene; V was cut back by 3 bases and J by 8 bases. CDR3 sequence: CASSSGTSRDEQFF. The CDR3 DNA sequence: TGCGCCAGCAGCTCCGGGACTAGTAGGGATGAGCAGTTCTTC. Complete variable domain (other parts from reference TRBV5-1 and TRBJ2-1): KAGVTQTPRYLIKTRGQQVTLSCSPISGHRSVSWYQQTPGQGLQFLFEYFSETQRNKGNFPGRFSGRQFSNSRSEMNVSTLELGDSALYLCASSSGTSRDEQFFGPGTRLTVL.

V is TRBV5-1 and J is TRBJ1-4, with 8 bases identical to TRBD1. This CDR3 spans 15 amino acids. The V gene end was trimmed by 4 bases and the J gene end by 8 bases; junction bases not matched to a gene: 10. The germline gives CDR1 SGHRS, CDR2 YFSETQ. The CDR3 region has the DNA TGCGCCAGCAGCCGACTACCGGGGACAGGAGAAAAACTGTTTTTT. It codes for CASSRLPGTGEKLFF.

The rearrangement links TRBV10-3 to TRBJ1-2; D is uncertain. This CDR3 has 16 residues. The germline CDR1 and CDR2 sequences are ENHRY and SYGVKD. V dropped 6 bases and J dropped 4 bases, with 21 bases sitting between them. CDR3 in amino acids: CAISGVGQSLSYGYTF. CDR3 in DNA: TGTGCCATCAGCGGGGTCGGGCAGTCGCTAAGCTATGGCTACACCTTC.

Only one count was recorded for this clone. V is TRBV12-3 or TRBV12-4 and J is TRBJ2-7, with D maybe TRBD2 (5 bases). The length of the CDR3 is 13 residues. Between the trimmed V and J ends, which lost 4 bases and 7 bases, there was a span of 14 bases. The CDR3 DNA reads TGTGCCAGCAGTTACGAGGGCCAGACGGAGCAGTACTTC. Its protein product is CASSYEGQTEQYF.

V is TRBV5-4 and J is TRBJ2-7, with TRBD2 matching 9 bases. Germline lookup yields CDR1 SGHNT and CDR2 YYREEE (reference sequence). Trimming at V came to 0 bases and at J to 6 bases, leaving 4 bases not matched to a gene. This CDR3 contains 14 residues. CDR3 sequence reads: CASSLVAGAGEQYF. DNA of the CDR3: TGTGCCAGCAGCTTGGTAGCGGGGGCGGGCGAGCAGTACTTC.

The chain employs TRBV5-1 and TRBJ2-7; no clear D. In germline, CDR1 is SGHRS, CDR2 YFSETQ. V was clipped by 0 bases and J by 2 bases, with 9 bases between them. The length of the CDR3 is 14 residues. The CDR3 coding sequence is TGCGCCAGCAGCTTGGGCGGAGCCCCCTACGAGCAGTACTTC. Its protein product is CASSLGGAPYEQYF.

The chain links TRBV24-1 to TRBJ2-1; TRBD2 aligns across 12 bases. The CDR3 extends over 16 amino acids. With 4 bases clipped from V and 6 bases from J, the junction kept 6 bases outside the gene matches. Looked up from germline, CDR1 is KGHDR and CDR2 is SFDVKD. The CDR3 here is CATSDELAGGGNEQFF. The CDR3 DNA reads TGTGCCACCAGTGACGAACTAGCGGGGGGTGGCAATGAGCAGTTCTTC.

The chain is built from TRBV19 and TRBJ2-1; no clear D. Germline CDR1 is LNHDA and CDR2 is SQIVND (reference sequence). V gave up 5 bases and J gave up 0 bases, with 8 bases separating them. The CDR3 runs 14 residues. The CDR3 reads CASSETGSYNEQFF. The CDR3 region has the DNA TGTGCCAGTAGTGAAACTGGCTCCTACAATGAGCAGTTCTTC.

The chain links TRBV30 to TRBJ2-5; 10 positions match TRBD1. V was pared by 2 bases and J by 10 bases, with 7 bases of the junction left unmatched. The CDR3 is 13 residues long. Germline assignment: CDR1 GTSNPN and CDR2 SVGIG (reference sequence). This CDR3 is CAWSFTGTGDQYF. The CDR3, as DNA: TGTGCCTGGAGTTTCACCGGGACAGGGGACCAGTACTTC. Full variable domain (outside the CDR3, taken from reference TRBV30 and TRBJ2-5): SQTIHQWPATLVQPVGSPLSLECTVEGTSNPNLYWYRQAAGRGLQLLFYSVGIGQISSEVPQNLSASRPQDRQFILSSKKLLLSDSGFYLCAWSFTGTGDQYFGPGTRLLVL.

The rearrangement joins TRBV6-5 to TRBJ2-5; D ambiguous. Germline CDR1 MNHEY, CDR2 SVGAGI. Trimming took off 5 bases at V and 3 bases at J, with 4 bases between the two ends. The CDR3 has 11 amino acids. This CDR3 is CASSPKETQYF. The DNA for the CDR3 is TGTGCCAGCAGTCCTAAAGAGACCCAGTACTTC.

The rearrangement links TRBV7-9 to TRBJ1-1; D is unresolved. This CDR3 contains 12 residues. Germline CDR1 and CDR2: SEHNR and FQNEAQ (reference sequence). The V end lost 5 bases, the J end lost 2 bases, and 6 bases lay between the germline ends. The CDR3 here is CASSPLNTEAFF. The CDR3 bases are TGTGCCAGCAGCCCGTTAAACACTGAAGCTTTCTTT.

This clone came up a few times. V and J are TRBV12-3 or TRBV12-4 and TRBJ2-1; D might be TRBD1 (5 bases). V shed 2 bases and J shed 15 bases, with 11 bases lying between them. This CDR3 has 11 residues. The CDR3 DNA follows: TGTGCCAGCAGTTTATCAGGGAATCGGTTCTTC. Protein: CASSLSGNRFF.

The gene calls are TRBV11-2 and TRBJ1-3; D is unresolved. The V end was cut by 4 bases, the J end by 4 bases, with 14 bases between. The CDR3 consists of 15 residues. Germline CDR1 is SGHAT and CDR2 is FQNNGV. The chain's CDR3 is CASSSRVKPGNTIYF. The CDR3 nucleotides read TGTGCCAGCAGCTCCCGCGTCAAACCGGGAAACACCATATATTTT.

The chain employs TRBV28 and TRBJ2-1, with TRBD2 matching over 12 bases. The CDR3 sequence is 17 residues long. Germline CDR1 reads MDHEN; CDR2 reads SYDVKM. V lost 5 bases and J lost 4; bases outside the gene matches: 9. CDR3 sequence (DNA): TGTGCCAGCAGTATACCGGGACTAGCGGGCCAATACAATGAGCAGTTCTTC. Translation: CASSIPGLAGQYNEQFF.

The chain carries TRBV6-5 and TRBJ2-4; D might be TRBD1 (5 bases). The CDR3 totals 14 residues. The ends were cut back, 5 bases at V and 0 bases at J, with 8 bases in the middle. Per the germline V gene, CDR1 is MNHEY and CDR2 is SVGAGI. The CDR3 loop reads CASSPGIAKNIQYF. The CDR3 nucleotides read TGTGCCAGCAGTCCAGGGATAGCCAAAAACATTCAGTACTTC.